The rows below give T cell receptor beta chains drawn from one sample of a study of a mutant IDH1 vaccine in newly diagnosed glioma. Measured with immunoSEQ multiplex PCR; TCRdb has only the in-frame clones, and not every one. The sample shows about 43,000 clones, 84% of them seen only once. No antigen has been assigned to these receptors. The sequences come from PBMCs, collected from a glioma patient whose treatment included an IDH1 peptide vaccine. The receptor set was obtained from a woman between 18 and 30 years old with glioma. Some clones in this sample may be carry-over from other donors' samples. The CDR3 runs from the conserved cysteine through the conserved F or W. The order of the fields is V gene, clone size, D gene, J gene, CDR3 length, CDR3 DNA, CDR3 protein. The D gene is left open where the match is weak. Rows may omit the clone size; those that give it use once, few, many or a size class.

TRBV11-3	.	.	TRBJ2-7	12	TGTGCCAGCAGCTTTTCAGGCTACGAGCAGTACTTC	CASSFSGYEQYF
TRBV5-1	.	TRBD1	TRBJ2-3	17	TGCGCCAGCAGCCCCTGGACAGGGGGTATGATCACAGATACGCAGTATTTT	CASSPWTGGMITDTQYF
TRBV5-4	.	.	TRBJ2-3	13	TGTGCCACCCGCTCGGGGAGCACAGATACGCAGTATTTT	CATRSGSTDTQYF
TRBV7-7	.	TRBD1	TRBJ1-6	19	TGTGCCAGCAGCTTCTCCTTCCGGGACAGGGTGAATTCGGGATCACCCCTCCACTTT	CASSFSFRDRVNSGSPLHF
TRBV30	.	.	TRBJ1-1	11	TGTGCTGGTTCCCGGGACACTGAAGCTTTCTTT	CAGSRDTEAFF
TRBV29-1	.	TRBD1	TRBJ1-2	11	TGCAGCGCGGGACGGGACAGCTCTTACACCTTC	CSAGRDSSYTF
TRBV5-4	.	.	TRBJ2-7	14	TGTGCCAGCAGCTTGGCGGATAGCTCCTACGAGCAGTACTTC	CASSLADSSYEQYF
TRBV27	.	TRBD1	TRBJ2-1	15	TGTGCCAGCAGTTCACAACAGGGGTTATATAATGAGCAGTTCTTC	CASSSQQGLYNEQFF
TRBV30	.	TRBD1	TRBJ1-4	16	TGTGCCTGGAGTGGAGACATTGGACAGGGCCGCGAAAAACTGTTTTTT	CAWSGDIGQGREKLFF
TRBV7-2	.	.	TRBJ1-2	13	TGTGCCAGCAGCTTGGACCAGAACTATGGCTACACCTTC	CASSLDQNYGYTF
TRBV6-4	.	TRBD2	TRBJ2-1	15	TGTGCCAGCAGTGAATCCCCTAGCGGGGGAGATGAGCAGTTCTTC	CASSESPSGGDEQFF
TRBV4-2	.	TRBD2	TRBJ2-1	17	TGTGCCAGCAGCCAAGCTCAATTAGCGGGGGGGCCCAATGAGCAGTTCTTC	CASSQAQLAGGPNEQFF
TRBV7-2	.	TRBD2	TRBJ2-3	16	TGTGCCAGCAGCTTAAGGGCGGGGGGTCACACAGATACGCAGTATTTT	CASSLRAGGHTDTQYF
TRBV6-5	few	.	TRBJ1-1	12	TGTGCCAGCAGTTATTACGGTACTGAAGCTTTCTTT	CASSYYGTEAFF
TRBV6-1	few	.	TRBJ1-1	14	TGTGCCAGCACTGAAGGACGGGGGTACACTGAAGCTTTCTTT	CASTEGRGYTEAFF
TRBV11-2	.	.	TRBJ2-7	15	TGTGCCAGCATAGGGGGGGAGCCTCGCTCCTACGAGCAGTACTTC	CASIGGEPRSYEQYF
TRBV6-5	.	TRBD2	TRBJ2-1	15	TGTGCCAGCAGACCCCTAGCGGGGGGGAACAATGAGCAGTTCTTC	CASRPLAGGNNEQFF
TRBV5-4	.	.	TRBJ2-7	13	TGTGCCAGCAGCGATATAATTTCCTACGAGCAGTACTTC	CASSDIISYEQYF
TRBV6-6	.	.	TRBJ2-5	12	TGTGCCAGCAGTCCGGGGGAAGAGACCCAGTACTTC	CASSPGEETQYF
TRBV5-4	.	.	TRBJ1-1	14	TGTGCCAGCAGCTCCGGGGGGCCTGGCACTGAAGCTTTCTTT	CASSSGGPGTEAFF
TRBV10-3	.	.	TRBJ1-3	12	TGTGCCATCAATCCCGGTGGAAACACCATATATTTT	CAINPGGNTIYF
TRBV13	once	.	TRBJ1-1	13	TGTGCCAGCAGCTCCACCGGGAGTGGAGGGGCTTTCTTT	CASSSTGSGGAFF
TRBV13	.	.	TRBJ2-7	14	TGTGCCAGCATTCAAAGGGGGGTTTCCTACGAGCAGTACTTC	CASIQRGVSYEQYF
TRBV29-1	.	.	TRBJ1-2	15	TGCAGCGCTACGGGGTCCCCAGACGGCTCTATGGGCTACACCTTC	CSATGSPDGSMGYTF
TRBV5-4	.	TRBD1	TRBJ1-1	14	TGTGCCAGCAGGGGACAGGGGGCGAACACTGAAGCTTTCTTT	CASRGQGANTEAFF
TRBV25-1	.	.	TRBJ2-3	14	TGTGCCAGCAGGACCAGCCTTGGGATAGATACGCAGTATTTT	CASRTSLGIDTQYF
TRBV10-2	.	TRBD2	TRBJ2-7	13	TGCGCCAGCAGTGTAACCGGGGACTACGAGCAGCACTTC	CASSVTGDYEQHF
TRBV5-4	.	.	TRBJ2-3	15	TGTGCCAGCAGGGATGTGGGTCCAGCCTCTAATACGCAGTATTTT	CASRDVGPASNTQYF
TRBV29-1	.	.	TRBJ1-2	12	TGCAGCGTTTTCTTACCTAACTATGGCTACACCTTC	CSVFLPNYGYTF
TRBV6-1	once	.	TRBJ1-6	13	TGTGCCAGCAGTGAAATGGGGAATTCACCCCTCCACTTT	CASSEMGNSPLHF
TRBV6-5	.	TRBD2	TRBJ2-7	15	TGTGCCAGCAGGCCTCTTCCGGGACTATTGTACGAGCAGTACTTC	CASRPLPGLLYEQYF
TRBV7-9	.	.	TRBJ2-4	17	TGTGCCAGCAGCTTTTCCGAGGCAGGTCCCTGGAGGAACATTCAGTACTTC	CASSFSEAGPWRNIQYF
TRBV2	few	.	TRBJ2-1	15	TGTGCCAGCAGTGAAGACGGGGCTCCGGGCAATGAGCAGTTCTTC	CASSEDGAPGNEQFF
TRBV5-1	.	TRBD2	TRBJ2-1	16	TGCGCCAGCAGCTTACCACCGGGACTAGCGGCTAATGAGCAGTTCTTC	CASSLPPGLAANEQFF
TRBV6-1	.	TRBD2	TRBJ2-1	18	TGTGCCAGCAGTCAAGGACTAGCGGGAACCTCTCGTCCAACAAAGTTGCTCTTC	CASSQGLAGTSRPTKLLF
TRBV4-1	.	.	TRBJ1-1	14	TGCGCCAGCAGCCACCGGGGAAAGAACACTGAAGCTTTCTTT	CASSHRGKNTEAFF
TRBV4-3	.	.	TRBJ2-2	15	TGCGCCAGCAGCCAAGAATTCTCGGTGACCGGGGAGCTGTTTTTT	CASSQEFSVTGELFF
TRBV6-5	.	.	TRBJ1-4	14	TGTGCCAGCAGTAACGGCCGGGGTACTGAAAAACTGTTTTTT	CASSNGRGTEKLFF
TRBV6-5	.	.	TRBJ1-3	14	TGTGCCAGCAGTTCGGGGTTCTCTGGAAACACCATATATTTT	CASSSGFSGNTIYF
TRBV4-2	.	TRBD1	TRBJ2-7	15	TGTGCCAGCAGCCAAGACAGGGACAGCTCCTACGAGCAGTACTTC	CASSQDRDSSYEQYF
TRBV14	few	TRBD1	TRBJ2-7	14	TGTGCCAGCAGTTCCACAGGGGATGGTTACGAGCAGTACTTC	CASSSTGDGYEQYF
TRBV19	.	.	TRBJ2-5	16	TGTGCCAGTAGTATTCGGGAGAATGCTAAACAAGAGACCCAGTACTTC	CASSIRENAKQETQYF
TRBV28	.	.	TRBJ2-7	14	TGTGCCAGCAGTTTATCGGCCAGGGCCTACGAGCAGTACTTC	CASSLSARAYEQYF
TRBV4-3	.	.	TRBJ1-6	13	TGCGCCAGCAGCCAAGACGGGTTTTCACCCCTCCACTTT	CASSQDGFSPLHF
TRBV19	.	.	TRBJ1-3	14	TGTGCCAGTAGTATCCGGGCCCTAGGAAACACCATATATTTT	CASSIRALGNTIYF
TRBV4-1	.	.	TRBJ2-7	14	TGCGCCAGCAGCCAAGAGGGGGAAAGAAACGAGCAGTACTTC	CASSQEGERNEQYF
TRBV4-3	.	.	TRBJ1-2	14	TGCGCCAGCAGCCACCTAACCGAGGACTATGGCTACACCTTC	CASSHLTEDYGYTF
TRBV25-1	.	.	TRBJ2-7	11	TGTGCCAGCAGTAGTATCTACGAGCAGTACTTC	CASSSIYEQYF
TRBV10-2	once	TRBD2	TRBJ2-7	16	TGCGCCAGCAGCGATCTGGCTAGCGGGACCTCCTACGAGCAGTACTTC	CASSDLASGTSYEQYF
TRBV19	.	.	TRBJ1-2	13	TGTGCCAGTAGTATTTCGGGGCAATATGGCTACACCTTC	CASSISGQYGYTF